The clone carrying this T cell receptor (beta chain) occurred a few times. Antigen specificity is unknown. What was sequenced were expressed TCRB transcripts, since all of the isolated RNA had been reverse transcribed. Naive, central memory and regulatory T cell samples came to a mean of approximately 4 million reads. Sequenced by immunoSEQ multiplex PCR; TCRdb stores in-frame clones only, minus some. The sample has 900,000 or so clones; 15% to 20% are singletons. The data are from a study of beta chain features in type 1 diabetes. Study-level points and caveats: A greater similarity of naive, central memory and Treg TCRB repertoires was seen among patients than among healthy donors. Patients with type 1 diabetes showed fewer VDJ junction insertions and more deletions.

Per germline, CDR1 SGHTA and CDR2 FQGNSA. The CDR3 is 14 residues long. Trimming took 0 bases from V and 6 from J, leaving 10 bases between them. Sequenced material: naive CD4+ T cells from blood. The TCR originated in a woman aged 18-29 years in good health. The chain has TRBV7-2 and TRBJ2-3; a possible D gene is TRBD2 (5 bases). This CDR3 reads CASSLALARDTQYF. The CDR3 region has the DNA TGTGCCAGCAGCTTAGCCCTAGCTCGGGATACGCAGTATTTT.